The rows below give T cell receptor beta chains drawn from one sample of a study of cytomegalovirus exposure and HLA in healthy donors. The assay was immunoSEQ multiplex PCR, and TCRdb's table has in-frame clones only and misses some. The sample carries tens of thousands of clones, around 84% recorded once. Sequencing used PBMCs. The receptor source for this set is a middle-aged woman in good health and CMV-seropositive. CDR3s include the opening cysteine and the closing phenylalanine or tryptophan. A D gene is named only where the DNA matches it firmly. Not every row has a clone size; where given, it reads once, few, many or a size class.

j_gene: TRBJ2-2; d_gene: -; abundance: few; v_gene: TRBV4-3; CDR3aa: CASSQGTYLTIGELFF; CDR3nt: TGCGCCAGCAGCCAAGGGACTTACCTAACGATCGGGGAGCTGTTTTTT
j_gene: TRBJ2-5; d_gene: -; abundance: once; v_gene: TRBV5-4; CDR3aa: CASSFDMAETQYF; CDR3nt: TGTGCCAGCAGCTTTGACATGGCGGAGACCCAGTACTTC
j_gene: TRBJ2-3; d_gene: -; abundance: few; v_gene: TRBV13; CDR3aa: CASSLPTGPKGTDTQYF; CDR3nt: TGTGCCAGCAGCCTCCCCACAGGGCCAAAGGGCACAGATACGCAGTATTTT
j_gene: TRBJ1-1; d_gene: -; abundance: -; v_gene: TRBV25-1; CDR3aa: CASSDWSTGFF; CDR3nt: TGTGCCAGCAGTGACTGGTCGACCGGGTTCTTT
j_gene: TRBJ2-7; d_gene: TRBD2; abundance: -; v_gene: TRBV5-1; CDR3aa: CASSLVTGGSYEQYF; CDR3nt: TGCGCCAGCAGCTTGGTGACGGGAGGGTCCTACGAGCAGTACTTC
j_gene: TRBJ1-2; d_gene: -; abundance: -; v_gene: TRBV19; CDR3aa: CASHTGQRVLKDGYTF; CDR3nt: TGTGCCAGCCATACGGGACAACGGGTTTTGAAGGATGGCTACACCTTC
j_gene: TRBJ1-3; d_gene: TRBD1; abundance: -; v_gene: TRBV7-9; CDR3aa: CASSKAGGYGNTIYF; CDR3nt: TGTGCTAGCAGCAAAGCAGGGGGCTATGGAAACACCATATATTTT
j_gene: TRBJ2-7; d_gene: -; abundance: few; v_gene: TRBV4-2; CDR3aa: CASSQAALGGAQGEQYF; CDR3nt: TGTGCCAGCAGCCAGGCGGCCCTTGGGGGGGCTCAGGGGGAGCAGTACTTC
j_gene: TRBJ2-3; d_gene: TRBD2; abundance: -; v_gene: TRBV19; CDR3aa: CASSSLAGEATDTQYF; CDR3nt: TGTGCCAGTAGTTCCTTAGCGGGAGAGGCCACAGATACGCAGTATTTT
j_gene: TRBJ1-2; d_gene: -; abundance: -; v_gene: TRBV2; CDR3aa: CASTPKNYGYTF; CDR3nt: TGTGCCAGCACCCCAAAAAACTATGGCTACACCTTC
j_gene: TRBJ1-1; d_gene: -; abundance: -; v_gene: TRBV7-9; CDR3aa: CSSSLSGSEAFF; CDR3nt: TGTTCCAGCAGTCTTAGCGGCTCCGAAGCTTTCTTT
j_gene: TRBJ2-3; d_gene: TRBD1; abundance: -; v_gene: TRBV6-6; CDR3aa: CASSYMGQGSTDTQYF; CDR3nt: TGTGCCAGCAGTTACATGGGACAGGGTAGCACAGATACGCAGTATTTT
j_gene: TRBJ1-1; d_gene: -; abundance: -; v_gene: TRBV5-1; CDR3aa: CASQTVGMNTEAFF; CDR3nt: TGCGCCAGCCAGACAGTAGGAATGAACACTGAAGCTTTCTTT
j_gene: TRBJ1-5; d_gene: -; abundance: -; v_gene: TRBV27; CDR3aa: CASSLSSGWQPQHF; CDR3nt: TGTGCCAGCAGTTTATCCTCAGGGTGGCAGCCCCAGCATTTT
j_gene: TRBJ2-1; d_gene: -; abundance: once; v_gene: TRBV5-3; CDR3aa: CARPGSLDNEQFF; CDR3nt: TGTGCCAGACCCGGGTCGCTTGACAATGAGCAGTTCTTC
j_gene: TRBJ2-7; d_gene: -; abundance: -; v_gene: TRBV14; CDR3aa: CASSPTPYEQYF; CDR3nt: TGTGCCAGCAGCCCTACCCCCTACGAGCAGTACTTC
j_gene: TRBJ2-2; d_gene: TRBD2; abundance: -; v_gene: TRBV19; CDR3aa: CASSASGVGELFF; CDR3nt: TGTGCCAGTAGTGCTAGCGGGGTCGGGGAGCTGTTTTTT
j_gene: TRBJ2-5; d_gene: -; abundance: -; v_gene: TRBV11-2; CDR3aa: CASSPDRSVSETQYF; CDR3nt: TGTGCCAGCAGCCCAGACAGGTCGGTTTCGGAGACCCAGTACTTC
j_gene: TRBJ2-3; d_gene: TRBD2; abundance: -; v_gene: TRBV27; CDR3aa: CASSSGLAGQTSRGQYF; CDR3nt: TGTGCCAGCAGTTCGGGACTAGCGGGCCAAACATCTAGGGGGCAGTATTTT
j_gene: TRBJ2-5; d_gene: -; abundance: -; v_gene: TRBV11-2; CDR3aa: CASSHREETQYF; CDR3nt: TGTGCCAGCAGCCACAGGGAGGAGACCCAGTACTTC
j_gene: TRBJ2-2; d_gene: TRBD2; abundance: -; v_gene: TRBV19; CDR3aa: CASSWRASGPNGELFF; CDR3nt: TGTGCCAGTAGCTGGAGGGCTAGCGGACCAAACGGGGAGCTGTTTTTT
j_gene: TRBJ1-2; d_gene: TRBD1; abundance: -; v_gene: TRBV11-1; CDR3aa: CASSPGGAHYGYTF; CDR3nt: TGTGCCAGCAGCCCAGGGGGCGCGCACTATGGCTACACCTTC
j_gene: TRBJ2-1; d_gene: TRBD2; abundance: once; v_gene: TRBV14; CDR3aa: CASSQGLAGGSYNEQFF; CDR3nt: TGTGCCAGCAGCCAGGGACTAGCGGGAGGTTCCTACAATGAGCAGTTCTTC
j_gene: TRBJ2-1; d_gene: -; abundance: -; v_gene: TRBV7-3; CDR3aa: CASSSWGGSYNEQFF; CDR3nt: TGTGCCAGCAGCTCGTGGGGCGGCTCCTACAATGAGCAGTTCTTC
j_gene: TRBJ1-4; d_gene: -; abundance: -; v_gene: TRBV5-8; CDR3aa: CASTTGWGNEKLFF; CDR3nt: TGTGCCAGCACCACGGGGTGGGGTAATGAAAAACTGTTTTTT
j_gene: TRBJ2-6; d_gene: TRBD1; abundance: -; v_gene: TRBV5-1; CDR3aa: CASSWVPGQGSGANVLTF; CDR3nt: TGCGCCAGCAGCTGGGTCCCGGGACAGGGGTCTGGGGCCAACGTCCTGACTTTC
j_gene: TRBJ2-1; d_gene: TRBD2; abundance: -; v_gene: TRBV13; CDR3aa: CASSLAGAFSGEQFF; CDR3nt: TGTGCCAGCAGCTTGGCGGGAGCTTTTTCGGGGGAGCAGTTCTTC
j_gene: TRBJ2-7; d_gene: TRBD1; abundance: few; v_gene: TRBV5-4; CDR3aa: CASSPRTGLRYEQYF; CDR3nt: TGTGCCAGCAGCCCGCGGACAGGGCTTCGGTACGAGCAGTACTTC
j_gene: TRBJ2-1; d_gene: TRBD2; abundance: -; v_gene: TRBV7-6; CDR3aa: CASSSAGGSYNEQFF; CDR3nt: TGTGCCAGCAGCTCAGCGGGAGGCTCCTACAATGAGCAGTTCTTC
j_gene: TRBJ2-1; d_gene: -; abundance: -; v_gene: TRBV6-6; CDR3aa: CASSGGLRNEQFF; CDR3nt: TGTGCCAGCAGTGGCGGACTGCGTAATGAGCAGTTCTTC
j_gene: TRBJ2-1; d_gene: TRBD1; abundance: -; v_gene: TRBV5-4; CDR3aa: CASSLQTGGYNEQFF; CDR3nt: TGTGCCAGCAGCTTGCAGACAGGGGGCTACAATGAGCAGTTCTTC
j_gene: TRBJ1-5; d_gene: -; abundance: -; v_gene: TRBV27; CDR3aa: CATSRSGSYNQPQHF; CDR3nt: TGTGCCACATCCAGGTCCGGCAGCTACAATCAGCCCCAGCATTTT
j_gene: TRBJ2-3; d_gene: TRBD2; abundance: -; v_gene: TRBV27; CDR3aa: CASSLYQRDAEDTQYF; CDR3nt: TGTGCCAGCAGCCTTTATCAGCGGGATGCGGAAGATACGCAGTATTTT
j_gene: TRBJ2-1; d_gene: -; abundance: -; v_gene: TRBV7-9; CDR3aa: CASSLVAVGLAFF; CDR3nt: TGTGCCAGCAGCTTAGTCGCGGTTGGGTTGGCGTTCTTC
j_gene: TRBJ2-1; d_gene: -; abundance: -; v_gene: TRBV2; CDR3aa: CASSAGYNEQFF; CDR3nt: TGTGCCAGCAGTGCAGGGTACAATGAGCAGTTCTTC
j_gene: TRBJ2-7; d_gene: -; abundance: -; v_gene: TRBV1; CDR3aa: CTSSQSGLSSYEQYF; CDR3nt: TGCACCAGCAGCCAAAGCGGGCTGAGCTCCTACGAGCAGTACTTC
j_gene: TRBJ1-4; d_gene: TRBD1; abundance: -; v_gene: TRBV7-9; CDR3aa: CASSQKPGQANEKLFF; CDR3nt: TGTGCCAGCAGCCAAAAACCGGGACAGGCTAATGAAAAACTGTTTTTT
j_gene: TRBJ1-1; d_gene: -; abundance: -; v_gene: TRBV19; CDR3aa: CASSAGFLTEAFF; CDR3nt: TGTGCCAGTAGTGCGGGGTTTCTCACTGAAGCTTTCTTT
j_gene: TRBJ1-1; d_gene: -; abundance: once; v_gene: TRBV7-2; CDR3aa: CASSPHQETEAFF; CDR3nt: TGTGCCAGCAGCCCACATCAGGAAACTGAAGCTTTCTTT
j_gene: TRBJ2-7; d_gene: TRBD1; abundance: -; v_gene: TRBV30; CDR3aa: CAAEGQGLSYEQYF; CDR3nt: TGTGCCGCGGAGGGACAGGGCCTCTCCTACGAGCAGTACTTC
j_gene: TRBJ2-2; d_gene: -; abundance: once; v_gene: TRBV7-2; CDR3aa: CASSPQVGGTGELFF; CDR3nt: TGTGCCAGCAGTCCACAGGTCGGGGGAACCGGGGAGCTGTTTTTT
j_gene: TRBJ1-2; d_gene: -; abundance: -; v_gene: TRBV4-3; CDR3aa: CASSVNPGDDGYTF; CDR3nt: TGCGCCAGCAGCGTAAACCCGGGGGACGATGGCTACACCTTC
j_gene: TRBJ2-1; d_gene: -; abundance: -; v_gene: TRBV5-1; CDR3aa: CASSLGQESNNEQFF; CDR3nt: TGCGCCAGCAGCTTGGGACAGGAATCAAACAATGAGCAGTTCTTC
j_gene: TRBJ2-5; d_gene: TRBD2; abundance: -; v_gene: TRBV9; CDR3aa: CASSPGGTNQETQYF; CDR3nt: TGTGCCAGCAGCCCCGGAGGGACTAACCAAGAGACCCAGTACTTC
j_gene: TRBJ2-3; d_gene: TRBD2; abundance: -; v_gene: TRBV7-9; CDR3aa: CSSSWGTSGTADTQYF; CDR3nt: TGTTCCAGCAGCTGGGGGACTAGCGGGACTGCAGATACGCAGTATTTT
j_gene: TRBJ1-5; d_gene: TRBD1; abundance: few; v_gene: TRBV4-1; CDR3aa: CASSQDQQGAGANQPQHF; CDR3nt: TGCGCCAGCAGCCAAGATCAACAGGGGGCAGGAGCTAATCAGCCCCAGCATTTT
j_gene: TRBJ2-7; d_gene: -; abundance: -; v_gene: TRBV19; CDR3aa: CASTNRGTDGYEQYF; CDR3nt: TGTGCCAGTACTAATAGGGGGACGGATGGCTACGAGCAGTACTTC
j_gene: TRBJ1-3; d_gene: -; abundance: -; v_gene: TRBV14; CDR3aa: CASSQDPPGFGNTIYF; CDR3nt: TGTGCCAGCAGCCAAGATCCACCAGGGTTTGGAAACACCATATATTTT
j_gene: TRBJ1-1; d_gene: -; abundance: -; v_gene: TRBV19; CDR3aa: CASSIRETTHPNTEAFF; CDR3nt: TGTGCCAGTAGTATACGAGAAACCACTCACCCGAACACTGAAGCTTTCTTT
j_gene: TRBJ2-5; d_gene: -; abundance: -; v_gene: TRBV27; CDR3aa: CASSLRQSGETQYF; CDR3nt: TGTGCCAGCAGTTTGAGACAGTCCGGGGAGACCCAGTACTTC